These 13 T cell receptor beta chains originate from one sample sequenced in a study of patients and donors after allogeneic stem cell transplantation. TCRdb reanalysed the RT-PCR reads using MiXCR and keeps one entry per CDR3 protein. The table has 390,000 or so distinct CDR3 sequences, 16% seen once. The sample consisted of blood, either unsorted or a sorted T cell fraction (not recorded which). The source is a human donor who was either an allogeneic HSCT recipient or a stem cell or donor lymphocyte infusion donor (not recorded which). It is not recorded whose cells these are; they may come from a transplant donor.

This clonotype was counted many times. CDR3 loop: CAIKGQGAEKTQYF. CDR3 bases: TGTGCCATCAAGGGACAGGGGGCTGAAAAGACCCAGTACTTC. This chain links TRBV10-3 with TRBJ2-5; TRBD1 aligns across 12 bases. Germline V gene lookup returns CDR1 ENHRY and CDR2 SYGVKD. V shed 7 bases and J 6 bases; nucleotides not matched to a gene: 6. The CDR3 length is 14 residues.

This clonotype was seen only a few times. The V and J genes are TRBV24-1 and TRBJ1-2, with D tentatively TRBD1 (6 bases). This CDR3 is built from 14 residues. The V gene lost 5 bases and the J gene lost 6 bases, with 15 bases spanning the gap. CDR1 KGHDR and CDR2 SFDVKD come from the germline V gene. The CDR3 coding sequence is TGTGCCACCAGTGCCGGAACAGGGTTCCATGGCTACACCTTC. Amino acids: CATSAGTGFHGYTF.

The sample holds many counts of this clonotype. The V gene is TRBV20-1, the J gene TRBJ2-1; D gene ambiguous. Germline V lookup: CDR1 DFQATT, CDR2 SNEGSKA (reference sequence). Trimming stripped 1 base from V and 6 bases from J, with 10 bases between. The CDR3 consists of 13 residues. CDR3 amino acids: CSARVPGLNEQFF. The DNA of the CDR3 is TGCAGTGCTAGAGTACCAGGCCTCAATGAGCAGTTCTTC.

The table lists this clonotype with many counts. This rearrangement joins TRBV4-3 to TRBJ1-2, with a tentative D call TRBD1 (6 bases). V was trimmed by 1 base and J by 2 bases, leaving 17 bases between them. Germline V gene lookup returns CDR1 LGHNA and CDR2 YSLEER. The CDR3 is made up of 17 amino acids. The CDR3 loop reads CASSQGPDRAVNYGYTF. The CDR3 DNA sequence: TGCGCCAGCAGCCAAGGTCCGGACAGAGCTGTGAACTATGGCTACACCTTC.

The chain recombines TRBV12-3 or TRBV12-4 with TRBJ1-1; D is possibly TRBD1 (6 bases). Trimming left V 6 bases short and J 5 bases short, with 13 bases between. This CDR3 has 13 amino acids. CDR3 protein: CASRRSQGTEAFF. In DNA form, the CDR3 reads TGTGCCAGCAGGAGGTCACAGGGAACTGAAGCTTTCTTT.

V and J are TRBV18 and TRBJ1-2; D not resolved. Per the germline V gene, CDR1 is KGHSH and CDR2 is LQKENI. This CDR3 spans 14 amino acids. Between the trimmed V and J ends, which lost 6 bases and 1 base, there was a span of 12 bases. CDR3 sequence reads: CASSPAAVNYGYTF. CDR3 bases: TGTGCCAGCTCCCCCGCGGCCGTTAACTATGGCTACACCTTC.

The sample holds many counts of this clonotype. The chain employs TRBV21-1 and TRBJ1-4; the table's D call TRBD1 went unverified against the DNA. TRBV21-1 is a listed pseudogene. This CDR3 contains 14 residues. CDR3 DNA sequence: TGTGCCAGAGGTGGGACAGGGGAAGATGAAAAACTGTTTTTT. It encodes CARGGTGEDEKLFF.

This clonotype showed up just once. The chain carries TRBV7-9 and TRBJ2-3; 8 positions agree with TRBD2. Germline V gene sequence: CDR1 SEHNR, CDR2 FQNEAQ (reference sequence). The CDR3 extends over 16 amino acids. V dropped 5 bases and J dropped 6; count of bases not matched to a gene: 13. CDR3 in DNA: TGTGCCAGCAGCCCCCTGAAACTCGGGGGGGAGGATACGCAGTATTTT. It specifies CASSPLKLGGEDTQYF. Filled out from reference TRBV7-9 and TRBJ2-3, the complete variable domain reads DTGVSQNPRHKITKRGQNVTFRCDPISEHNRLYWYRQTLGQGPEFLTYFQNEAQLEKSRLLSDRFSAERPKGSFSTLEIQRTEQGDSAMYLCASSPLKLGGEDTQYFGPGTRLTVL.

This clonotype was found a few times. The gene calls are TRBV11-1 and TRBJ2-1, with TRBD2 matching over 11 bases. This CDR3 is 18 amino acids long. Germline CDR1 SGHAT, CDR2 FQDESV (reference sequence). After removal of 5 bases from V and 1 base from J, the junction contained 10 bases not matched to a gene. Here the CDR3 DNA reads TGTGCCAGCAGCCCGGTTAGCGGGAGGGGGGTATCCTACAATGAGCAGTTCTTC. It encodes CASSPVSGRGVSYNEQFF.

This clonotype was observed many times. The rearrangement links TRBV12-3 or TRBV12-4 to TRBJ2-3, with 12 bases fitting TRBD2. After removal of 6 bases from V and 4 bases from J, the junction contained 5 bases not matched to a gene. This CDR3 is 15 amino acids long. The chain's CDR3 is CASRTSGGRADTQYF. The CDR3, as DNA: TGTGCCAGCAGGACTAGCGGGGGACGTGCAGATACGCAGTATTTT.

A few counts support this clonotype. The genes are TRBV6-1 and TRBJ2-7; TRBD2 is a possible D gene (6 bases). Between the trimmed V and J ends, which lost 3 bases and 5 bases, there was a span of 11 bases. The CDR3 loop spans 13 amino acids. Germline V gene lookup returns CDR1 MNHNS and CDR2 SASEGT. The CDR3 reads CASSEGREDEQYF. The CDR3, as DNA: TGTGCCAGCAGTGAGGGCAGGGAGGACGAGCAGTACTTC.

This clonotype was counted many times. This chain uses TRBV9 with TRBJ2-1; 8 nucleotides agree with TRBD2. V lost 4 bases and J lost 2; bases outside the gene matches: 5. Germline values: CDR1 SGDLS, CDR2 YYNGEE. The CDR3 sequence is 15 residues long. CDR3 coding DNA: TGTGCCAGCAGCCCTCGGACTAGCCCCTACAATGAGCAGTTCTTC. The encoded protein is CASSPRTSPYNEQFF.

This rearrangement joins TRBV7-2 to TRBJ1-4, with D possibly being TRBD1 (6 bases). V was pared by 6 bases and J by 3 bases, with 14 bases between. Looked up from germline, CDR1 is SGHTA and CDR2 is FQGNSA. This CDR3 contains 15 residues. DNA of the CDR3: TGTGCCAGCAGGGAGTTTCAGGGGTCTAATGAAAAACTGTTTTTT. Translated, it gives CASREFQGSNEKLFF.